This is a list of T cell receptor beta chains from one sample in a study of blood T cell repertoires in COVID-19. Only in-frame clones appear in the TCRdb table, and some are missing; sequencing was by immunoSEQ multiplex PCR. The data hold fewer than 500,000 clones, with roughly 90% observed a single time. Sequenced material: PBMCs or T cells enriched from blood (not recorded which). The receptors come from a woman aged 18-29 years who had recovered from COVID-19. CDR3s include the opening cysteine and the closing phenylalanine or tryptophan. Each record gives: V gene, clone size, J gene, D gene, CDR3 DNA, CDR3 protein. The D gene is left open where the match is weak. Clone size is shown for a subset of rows, as once, few, many or a class of expanded clone.

TRBV2	.	TRBJ2-1	TRBD2	TGTGCCAGCAGTCCCGAGCGGGGGCTTTACAATGAGCAGTTCTTC	CASSPERGLYNEQFF
TRBV2	.	TRBJ2-7	.	TGTGCCAGCAGTGATACCCCAGGCTCCTACGAGCAGTACTTC	CASSDTPGSYEQYF
TRBV27	.	TRBJ1-6	.	TGTGCCAGCAGTCCCAGATACAGGGATGGCTCACCCCTCCACTTT	CASSPRYRDGSPLHF
TRBV12-3/TRBV12-4	.	TRBJ1-2	TRBD1	TGTGCCAGCAGTCGGACAGGAGACTATGGCTACACCTTC	CASSRTGDYGYTF
TRBV28	.	TRBJ1-2	.	TGTGCCAGCACCCTGGGGGCAGTCTATGGCTACACCTTC	CASTLGAVYGYTF
TRBV6-1	.	TRBJ2-3	TRBD2	TGTGCCAGCAGTGTGACTAGCGGGGGGGCGACAGATACGCAGTATTTT	CASSVTSGGATDTQYF
TRBV7-3	.	TRBJ2-1	.	TGTGCCCCGACGACAACCCCCTACAATGAGCAGTTCTTC	CAPTTTPYNEQFF
TRBV28	.	TRBJ2-3	.	TGTGCCGGATCCGGGACTTTAACCGATACGCAGTATTTT	CAGSGTLTDTQYF
TRBV3-1/TRBV3-2	.	TRBJ1-2	TRBD1	TGTGCCAGCAGCCCCCGGGACAGGGTTAACTATGGCTACACCTTC	CASSPRDRVNYGYTF
TRBV28	.	TRBJ1-5	.	TGTGCCAGCAGTTCCCCGGCAGGGTTTGGCAATCAGCCCCAGCATTTT	CASSSPAGFGNQPQHF
TRBV7-2	.	TRBJ2-3	TRBD2	TGTGCCAGCACCTCCCGTTTAGCGGGGGACGGCACAGATACGCAGTATTTT	CASTSRLAGDGTDTQYF
TRBV5-6	.	TRBJ1-4	.	TGTGCCAGCAGCTTAGTGGGCGGGATAGCAACTAATGAAAAACTGTTTTTT	CASSLVGGIATNEKLFF
TRBV2	.	TRBJ1-2	TRBD1	TGTGCCAGCAGGGTGACAGGGAACTATGGCTACACCTTC	CASRVTGNYGYTF
TRBV28	.	TRBJ1-2	TRBD1	TGTGCCAGCTGGACAGGGTCCCACGGCTACACCTTC	CASWTGSHGYTF
TRBV19	once	TRBJ2-1	.	TGTGCCAGTAAACCGGACAGCGTCAATGAGCAGTTCTTC	CASKPDSVNEQFF
TRBV6-6	.	TRBJ2-7	TRBD2	TGTGCCAGCAGTCCGCGGGGGATCCTCCTGGACGAGCAGTACTTC	CASSPRGILLDEQYF
TRBV5-1	.	TRBJ1-4	.	TGCGCCAGCAGCTGGGCCGGGGGGGGCGCAGGAGAAAAACTGTTTTTT	CASSWAGGGAGEKLFF
TRBV4-1	.	TRBJ1-1	.	TGCGCCAGCAGCCCTCTTTCCCGGAACACTGAAGCTTTCTTT	CASSPLSRNTEAFF
TRBV5-1	.	TRBJ1-1	.	TGCGCCAGCAGCTTGGGGGACATGAACACTGAAGCTTTCTTT	CASSLGDMNTEAFF
TRBV4-1	.	TRBJ1-5	.	TGCGCCAGCAGCCAAGATACCTCTCAGCAGCCCCAGCATTTT	CASSQDTSQQPQHF
TRBV7-2	.	TRBJ2-1	.	TGTGCCAGCAGCTTAAGACGTGGACTGGAAAGCTCCTACAATGAGCAGTTCTTC	CASSLRRGLESSYNEQFF
TRBV11-3	.	TRBJ2-2	.	TGTGCCAGCAGCTGGGCCCCGGGGGGCTCGAACACCGGGGAGCTGTTTTTT	CASSWAPGGSNTGELFF
TRBV12-2	.	TRBJ1-1	.	TGTGCAAGTCTCCCCCGGAGGGTATTGGGGACTGAAGCTTTCTTT	CASLPRRVLGTEAFF
TRBV28	.	TRBJ1-4	.	TGTGCCACGCGACAGCACGCGGACGAAAAACTGTTTTTT	CATRQHADEKLFF
TRBV11-2	.	TRBJ1-5	.	TGTGCCAGCAGCTTTCCCAGGGGCAGGGAGCCCCAGCATTTT	CASSFPRGREPQHF
TRBV5-4	.	TRBJ2-2	.	TGTGCCAGCAGCTTGAGCGGAAACACCGGGGAGCTGTTTTTT	CASSLSGNTGELFF
TRBV10-3	.	TRBJ1-1	.	TGTGCCATCAGTGAGTGGGGGGGGGATATGAACACTGAAGCTTTCTTT	CAISEWGGDMNTEAFF
TRBV7-9	.	TRBJ2-3	.	TGTGCCAGCAGCTGGGAGGCAGATACGCAGTATTTT	CASSWEADTQYF
TRBV30	.	TRBJ1-1	.	TGTGCCTGGACTGCCCAGATGAACACTGAAGCTTTCTTT	CAWTAQMNTEAFF
TRBV6-5	.	TRBJ1-1	.	TGTGCCAGCAGTAAGGAGGTGGGCACTGAAGCTTTCTTT	CASSKEVGTEAFF
TRBV25-1	once	TRBJ2-1	TRBD1	TGTGCCAGCAGTGAATATGAGGCGGACAGGGGGAACAATGAGCAGTTCTTC	CASSEYEADRGNNEQFF
TRBV5-1	.	TRBJ1-2	.	TGCGCCAGCAGCCTGCAGGGAGGAGGTAACTATGGCTACACCTTC	CASSLQGGGNYGYTF
TRBV5-8	.	TRBJ1-1	.	TGTGCCAGCAGCGCCGGGGGAGGGGCGAACACTGAAGCTTTCTTT	CASSAGGGANTEAFF
TRBV4-1	.	TRBJ1-4	.	TGCGCCAGCAGCCAAACTACCCGGGGTAGCGGTGAAAAACTGTTTTTT	CASSQTTRGSGEKLFF
TRBV6-5	.	TRBJ1-2	.	TGTGCCAGCAGTTCCGGGAGGGGCGGGGATGGCTACACCTTC	CASSSGRGGDGYTF
TRBV10-3	.	TRBJ2-1	TRBD1	TGTGCCATCAATCGGGAAGCCCCGATCCCTCGCAGGGGGCCGCTGCCCCCCTGGAATGAGCAGTTCTTC	CAINREAPIPRRGPLPPWNEQFF
TRBV7-2	.	TRBJ2-3	TRBD1	TGTGCCAGCAGCCTGGACAGGGGGCCCACAGATACGCAGTATTTT	CASSLDRGPTDTQYF
TRBV30	.	TRBJ1-1	TRBD1	TGTGCCTGGACGAGGGGGCCGAACACTGAAGCTTTCTTT	CAWTRGPNTEAFF
TRBV30	.	TRBJ2-5	.	TGTGCCTGGAGTGTACGGGTAGCGGTCCCCACTCAGGAGACCCAGTACTTC	CAWSVRVAVPTQETQYF
TRBV18	.	TRBJ1-2	TRBD1	TGTGCCAGCTCCCGCCTCCGACAGGGGAAGGACTATGGCTACACCTTC	CASSRLRQGKDYGYTF
TRBV1	.	TRBJ2-3	.	TGCACCAGCAGCCAGACTATAGCGGGGGGATACACAGATACGCAGTATTTT	CTSSQTIAGGYTDTQYF
TRBV18	.	TRBJ1-5	.	TGTGCCAGCTCTGTCGAGAGCAATCAGCCCCAGCATTTT	CASSVESNQPQHF
TRBV24-1	once	TRBJ2-2	.	TGTGCCACCAGTGACCCTCGGATAGCGGACCCCGGGGAGCTGTTTTTT	CATSDPRIADPGELFF
TRBV7-9	.	TRBJ2-1	.	TGTGCCAGCAGCCGGGACTCCAATGAGCAGTTCTTC	CASSRDSNEQFF
TRBV4-1	.	TRBJ1-6	.	TGCGCCAGCAGCCAAGGGCAGGACTATAATTCACCCCTCCACTTT	CASSQGQDYNSPLHF
TRBV12-5	.	TRBJ2-1	.	TGTGCTAGTGGTTTGTCGAGGTCCTACAATGAGCAGTTCTTC	CASGLSRSYNEQFF